This T cell receptor beta chain was identified during a study of CD8 T cells in Susac syndrome. This CDR3 contains 15 residues. Trimming took 5 bases from V and 5 from J, leaving 18 bases between them. Germline V lookup: CDR1 SGHNT, CDR2 YYREEE (reference sequence). It was with random hexamers that about 0.45 to 1 ug RNA was reverse transcribed. MiXCR, applied by TCRdb to the immunoSEQ multiplex PCR reads, yields one record per CDR3 protein. The sample yields 90,000 to 150,000 distinct CDR3 sequences, about nine tenths seen once. Both CD4+ and CD8+ T cells were negatively isolated, and TEMRA cells underwent FACS enrichment.

The chain uses TRBV5-4 and TRBJ2-3; D might be TRBD1 (6 bases). The TCR originated in a human donor in good health. Sequenced: CD4+ T cells from PBMCs. CDR3 residues: CASRPGPGEKDTQYF. The CDR3 DNA reads as TGTGCCAGCAGACCAGGGCCAGGGGAAAAAGATACGCAGTATTTT. Filled out from reference TRBV5-4 and TRBJ2-3, the complete variable domain reads ETGVTQSPTHLIKTRGQQVTLRCSSQSGHNTVSWYQQALGQGPQFIFQYYREEENGRGNFPPRFSGLQFPNYSSELNVNALELDDSALYLCASRPGPGEKDTQYFGPGTRLTVL.